This entry describes one TCR beta chain. These data are taken from a study of PD-L1 blockade in urothelial cancer. Produced via immunoSEQ multiplex PCR; TCRdb's table is partial and in-frame only. The table shows 44,000 or so clones, with approximately 88% occurring only once. The CDR3 runs to 13 residues. With 0 bases removed from V and 4 bases from J, the gap between germline ends came to 5 bases. The germline gives CDR1 SGHRS, CDR2 YFSETQ. The chain couples TRBV5-1 to TRBJ1-5; D unresolved. The specimen comprised PBMCs, sampled around atezolizumab (anti-PD-L1) treatment. The sequence came from a man at least 80 years old with urothelial cancer. CDR3 sequence reads: CASSLGANQPQHF. The CDR3 DNA sequence: TGCGCCAGCAGCTTGGGAGCAAATCAGCCCCAGCATTTT.